The present entry profiles one TCR beta chain with its context. Antigen specificity is unknown. Looked up from germline, CDR1 is KGHSH and CDR2 is LQKENI. The CDR3 is 12 residues long. Trimming removed 3 bases at V and 6 bases at J, with 9 bases between. This entry is derived from a study of metastatic and nonmetastatic thyroid tumors. The wider study: Repertoires from malignant and benign thyroid patients were compared across blood and tumor or nodule tissue. Whole-study results and caveats: Benign nodules were reported to have significantly lower TCR beta diversity than malignant thyroid tumors, in blood and tumor.

All patients were treatment-naive before thyroid surgery. Authors' methods: Construction of a distant-metastasis classifier for papillary thyroid cancer relied on CDR3 differences across clinicopathological groups. With MiXCR, TCRdb reprocessed the PCR reads. These V and J calls derive from TCRdb rather than the authors' analysis. This table has 50,000 or so clones, around 21% appearing once. This chain uses TRBV18 with TRBJ2-7; maybe TRBD1 (6 bases). Sequencing input: blood. The receptor comes from a male donor with papillary thyroid cancer or a benign thyroid nodule (not recorded which). Some clones in this sample may be carry-over from other donors' samples. The CDR3 spells CASSPDSGEQYF. The CDR3 region has the DNA TGTGCCAGCTCACCGGACAGCGGCGAGCAGTACTTC.